The clone carrying this T cell receptor (beta chain) came up many times. This sample is drawn from a study of T cell repertoires in cytomegalovirus infection. In TCRdb, the reads were re-called with MiXCR into one record per CDR3 protein. In the table there are over 250,000 distinct CDR3 sequences, about 25% of which are singletons. Material for sequencing was PBMCs. The source of this sequence is a human donor in good health (CMV status not recorded). Some clones in this sample may be carry-over from other donors' samples.

The CDR3 region has the DNA TGTGCCAGCAGCTACACAACCCCCTACAATGAGCAGTTCTTC. This gives the protein CASSYTTPYNEQFF. This rearrangement joins TRBV6-2 or TRBV6-3 to TRBJ2-1; D remains unclear. This CDR3 has 14 amino acids. Trimming left V 6 bases short and J 2 bases short, with 11 bases between. Germline CDR1 MNHEY, CDR2 SVGEGT.